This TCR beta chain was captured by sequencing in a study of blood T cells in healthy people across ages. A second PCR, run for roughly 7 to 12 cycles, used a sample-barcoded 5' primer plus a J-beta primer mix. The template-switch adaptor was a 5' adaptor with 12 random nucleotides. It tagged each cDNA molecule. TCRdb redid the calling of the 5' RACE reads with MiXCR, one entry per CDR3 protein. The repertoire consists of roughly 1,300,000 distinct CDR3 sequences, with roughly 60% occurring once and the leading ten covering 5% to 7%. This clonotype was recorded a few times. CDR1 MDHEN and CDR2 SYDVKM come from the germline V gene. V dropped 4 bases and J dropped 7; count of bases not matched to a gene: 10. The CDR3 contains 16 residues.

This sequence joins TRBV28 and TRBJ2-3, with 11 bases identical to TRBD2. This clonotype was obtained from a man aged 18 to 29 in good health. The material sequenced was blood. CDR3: CASSSPSGGYRYTQYF. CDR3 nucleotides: TGTGCCAGCAGTTCCCCTAGCGGGGGGTACAGATATACGCAGTATTTT.